This T cell receptor (beta chain) derives from a study of radiotherapy plus CTLA-4 blockade in lung cancer. Study in general: Objective responses were recorded in roughly 20% of patients, with disease control recorded in 25% to 40%. Whole-study results and caveats: Early blood T cell clone changes and increased post-radiation serum interferon-beta were reportedly the strongest response predictors. TCR clones originating in tumors grew in number in blood after radiotherapy plus ipilimumab.

The study treated chemo-refractory metastatic non-small-cell lung cancer patients with focal radiation plus ipilimumab CTLA-4 blockade. TCRdb keeps only in-frame clones here, not all; method: immunoSEQ multiplex PCR. The repertoire holds tens of thousands of clones, with about 83% as singletons. This clone was recorded once. The antigen remains unidentified. Trimming left V 3 bases short and J 1 base short, with 10 bases between. Germline V gives CDR1 MNHEY, CDR2 SMNVEV (reference sequence). CDR3 length: 14 amino acids. The V gene is TRBV27, the J gene TRBJ2-7; the D is unclear. Sequencing was performed on peripheral blood, taken from a patient treated with radiotherapy plus ipilimumab. The receptor was derived from a human donor with non-small cell lung cancer whose response to radiotherapy plus ipilimumab could not be evaluated. The CDR3 loop reads CASSLFRGSYEQYF. CDR3 coding DNA: TGTGCCAGCAGTTTGTTCAGAGGTTCCTACGAGCAGTACTTC.